This T cell receptor beta chain appears in the sequencing data of a study of blood T cell repertoires in COVID-19. Assay used: immunoSEQ multiplex PCR; TCRdb lists only in-frame clones, some missing. This sample carries 270,000 or so clones, roughly 89% of them seen once, and the ten largest clones take 3%. CDR3 size: 15 residues. Germline CDR1 LNHDA, CDR2 SQIVND (reference sequence). J lost 2 bases, V lost 5 bases, and 8 bases had no gene match. V and J are TRBV19 and TRBJ2-5, with 7 bases identical to TRBD1. This clonotype was obtained from a young woman with active or convalescent COVID-19. The sequenced sample was peripheral blood. The CDR3 region has the DNA TGTGCCAGTAGTCGCGGACAGGCTGAGCAAGAGACCCAGTACTTC. It specifies CASSRGQAEQETQYF.